A single sample is the source of the 23 T cell receptor beta chains below, sequenced in a study of cytomegalovirus exposure and HLA in healthy donors. A multiplex PCR was run with 60 Vbeta primers and 13 Jbeta primers. The method was immunoSEQ multiplex PCR; TCRdb's version includes in-frame clones alone and lacks a portion of them. The sample records some 150,000 clones, about 81% being singletons. Sequencing input: PBMCs. The receptors here all came from a young man in good health and CMV-seronegative.

This clone showed up just once. The chain carries TRBV28 and TRBJ1-4; D not resolved. This CDR3 region has 11 residues. Trimming took 5 bases from V and 8 from J, leaving 6 bases between them. Germline lookup yields CDR1 MDHEN and CDR2 SYDVKM. The CDR3 nucleotides read TGTGCCAGCAGTACCAGAGAAAAACTGTTTTTT. Translating it yields CASSTREKLFF.

This clone was counted a few times. The chain joins TRBV7-2 to TRBJ2-7, with 7 bases lining up with TRBD2. Per germline, CDR1 SGHTA and CDR2 FQGNSA. The CDR3 covers 13 residues. Trimming removed 1 base from V and 7 bases from J; junction bases left unmatched: 4. DNA for the CDR3: TGTGCCAGCAGCTTAGATTCAGCGGGGGAGCAGTACTTC. Its protein product is CASSLDSAGEQYF.

Here the CDR3 DNA reads TGTGCCAGCAGTGGAGACAGGGAAGTCAATTCACCCCTCCACTTT. Amino acid sequence: CASSGDREVNSPLHF. The rearrangement links TRBV27 to TRBJ1-6, with 7 nucleotides matching TRBD1. Germline V gene data show CDR1 as MNHEY and CDR2 as SMNVEV (reference sequence). V lost 5 bases, J lost 7 bases, and 8 bases stayed unmatched. The CDR3 contains 15 residues.

The chain combines TRBV27 with TRBJ2-7, with D unresolved. This CDR3 has 13 residues. V was cut by 2 bases and J by 0 bases, with 5 bases left in between. The germline CDR1 and CDR2 sequences are MNHEY and SMNVEV (reference sequence). In DNA, the CDR3 is TGTGCCAGCAGTTTAAAGAGCTCCTACGAGCAGTACTTC. Protein product: CASSLKSSYEQYF.

This clone was found a few times. The rearrangement links TRBV14 to TRBJ2-7; 7 bases are a match to TRBD2. The CDR3 consists of 14 residues. Germline V gene sequence: CDR1 SGHDN, CDR2 FVKESK. V lost 4 bases to trimming and J lost 0 bases; unmatched junction nucleotides: 3. CDR3 region: CASSLGGGSYEQYF. The CDR3 nucleotides read TGTGCCAGCAGCCTGGGCGGGGGCTCCTACGAGCAGTACTTC.

V gene TRBV18 combines with J gene TRBJ2-1, with TRBD2 matching 11 bases. Germline V gene data show CDR1 as KGHSH and CDR2 as LQKENI. The length of the CDR3 is 14 residues. V shed 3 bases, J shed 5 bases, and the junction held 0 bases outside the gene matches. CDR3: CASSPTSGDNEQFF. CDR3 nucleotide sequence: TGTGCCAGCTCACCGACTAGCGGGGACAATGAGCAGTTCTTC.

This clone has only a few counts. The chain employs TRBV4-2 and TRBJ2-7; TRBD1 agrees at 8 bases. Trimming at V came to 0 bases and at J to 3 bases, leaving 4 bases not matched to a gene. Germline CDR1 is LGHNA and CDR2 is YNFKEQ. The CDR3 runs 15 residues. The CDR3 DNA sequence: TGTGCCAGCAGCCAAGAAGGAGGACAGGGCTACGAGCAGTACTTC. Translated: CASSQEGGQGYEQYF.

The J gene is TRBJ2-3, the V gene TRBV5-1; 8 bases line up with TRBD1. Per germline, CDR1 SGHRS and CDR2 YFSETQ. The CDR3 is 15 amino acids. V lost 3 bases to trimming and J lost 5 bases; unmatched junction nucleotides: 8. Here the CDR3 DNA reads TGCGCCAGCAGCTACACCGGACAGGGCAAAGATACGCAGTATTTT. This translates into CASSYTGQGKDTQYF.

V and J are TRBV2 and TRBJ2-5; 7 positions match TRBD2. The CDR3 contains 15 residues. The V gene end was trimmed by 3 bases and the J gene end by 6 bases; junction bases not matched to a gene: 10. The germline V gene encodes CDR1 SNHLY and CDR2 FYNNEI. CDR3 sequence (DNA): TGTGCCAGCAGTGACGAGGGAGGGCCATTAAAGACCCAGTACTTC. Translating it yields CASSDEGGPLKTQYF.

This clone was detected only a few times. The V and J genes are TRBV27 and TRBJ2-1; D is perhaps TRBD1 (5 bases). CDR1 is MNHEY and CDR2 is SMNVEV in the germline V gene (reference sequence). Trimming cost V 8 bases and J 3 bases, with 14 bases left between them. This CDR3 has 14 residues. CDR3 DNA: TGTGCCAGCTGGTCCCCAAGGGGCTACAATGAGCAGTTCTTC. Translating gives CASWSPRGYNEQFF.

V and J are TRBV6-1 and TRBJ2-6; tentative D call: TRBD1 (5 bases). Germline V lookup: CDR1 MNHNS, CDR2 SASEGT. This CDR3 comprises 15 residues. V lost 3 bases and J lost 2, with 8 bases in between. The CDR3 sequence: CASSEDMPGANVLTF. The CDR3 nucleotides read TGTGCCAGCAGTGAGGACATGCCTGGGGCCAACGTCCTGACTTTC.

This clone was seen a single time. The rearrangement links TRBV6-1 to TRBJ1-4; the D gene is possibly TRBD1 (5 bases). V lost 3 bases, J lost 4 bases, and 12 bases lay in between. Per the germline V gene, CDR1 is MNHNS and CDR2 is SASEGT. CDR3 length equals 15 residues. The CDR3 sequence is CASSDPPTDNEKLFF. For the CDR3, the DNA is TGTGCCAGCAGTGATCCCCCGACAGATAATGAAAAACTGTTTTTT.

The chain links TRBV6-5 to TRBJ1-1; 7 bases are a match to TRBD1. The CDR3 covers 15 residues. CDR1 and CDR2 from the germline V gene are MNHEY and SVGAGI. The V segment lost 6 bases and the J segment 1 base; nucleotides outside the gene matches: 8. The CDR3 spells CASRTTGAWNTEAFF. CDR3 DNA sequence: TGTGCCAGCAGGACAACAGGGGCCTGGAACACTGAAGCTTTCTTT.

The chain is built from TRBV5-6 and TRBJ2-5; 7 bases fit TRBD1. Losses at the gene ends were 4 bases for V and 4 bases for J; bases not matched to a gene: 13. Germline V CDR1 and CDR2: SGHDT, YYEEEE. The CDR3 has 16 amino acids. CDR3 nucleotide sequence: TGTGCCAGCAGCCCACGCGGACAGGCATGGGCAGAGACCCAGTACTTC. This translates into CASSPRGQAWAETQYF.

The gene calls are TRBV7-8 and TRBJ1-4; D gene uncertain. CDR3 length equals 14 residues. Trimming took off 5 bases at V and 4 bases at J, with 11 bases between the two ends. Germline assignment: CDR1 SGHVS and CDR2 FQNEAQ. The DNA of the CDR3 is TGTGCCAGCAGCCCGTCCCAGATTAATGAAAAACTGTTTTTT. Protein sequence: CASSPSQINEKLFF.

This clone was seen a few times. The chain is built from TRBV10-3 and TRBJ2-1; 13 bases map to TRBD2. The CDR3 has 15 residues. Germline CDR1 and CDR2: ENHRY and SYGVKD. The ends lost 7 bases at V and 2 bases at J; junction bases unmatched: 2. CDR3 sequence (DNA): TGTGCCATCAAGGGGACTAGCGGGACCTACAATGAGCAGTTCTTC. It translates to CAIKGTSGTYNEQFF.

The chain joins TRBV27 to TRBJ1-4; D is uncertain. CDR3 length: 15 amino acids. V was clipped by 3 bases and J by 4 bases, with 12 bases between them. CDR1 MNHEY and CDR2 SMNVEV come from the germline V gene (reference sequence). This chain's CDR3 is CASSFSPSGNEKLFF. For the CDR3, the DNA is TGTGCCAGCAGTTTTTCCCCGAGCGGTAATGAAAAACTGTTTTTT.

This chain joins TRBV9 and TRBJ1-2, with 7 nucleotides matching TRBD1. V trimming: 4 bases; J trimming: 0 bases; junction bases outside the gene matches: 9. This CDR3 is 16 amino acids long. Germline V gene data show CDR1 as SGDLS and CDR2 as YYNGEE. The CDR3 is CASSPRGDGANYGYTF. The CDR3 region has the DNA TGTGCCAGCAGCCCCAGGGGGGACGGAGCTAACTATGGCTACACCTTC. Full variable domain (outside the CDR3, taken from reference TRBV9 and TRBJ1-2): DSGVTQTPKHLITATGQRVTLRCSPRSGDLSVYWYQQSLDQGLQFLIQYYNGEERAKGNILERFSAQQFPDLHSELNLSSLELGDSALYFCASSPRGDGANYGYTFGSGTRLTVV.

The chain links TRBV9 to TRBJ1-6; 8 bases match TRBD1. Trimming cost V 0 bases and J 8 bases; bases outside gene matches: 7. The CDR3 has 16 residues. Germline-derived CDR1 and CDR2 are SGDLS and YYNGEE. DNA of the CDR3: TGTGCCAGCAGCGTAGGTCCCGGGACAGGCGATTCACCCCTCCACTTT. Encoded protein: CASSVGPGTGDSPLHF.

The chain joins TRBV5-1 to TRBJ2-7, with D maybe TRBD1 (6 bases). The length of the CDR3 is 13 residues. CDR1 is SGHRS and CDR2 is YFSETQ in the germline V gene. V was cut by 4 bases and J by 4 bases, with 12 bases left in between. The CDR3 loop reads CASSRDTEYEQYF. The CDR3 DNA follows: TGCGCCAGCAGCAGGGACACCGAATACGAGCAGTACTTC.

The chain recombines TRBV19 with TRBJ2-5; 12 nucleotides agree with TRBD1. The CDR3 has 15 amino acids. V lost 5 bases to trimming and J lost 5 bases; unmatched junction nucleotides: 6. Germline CDR1 reads LNHDA; CDR2 reads SQIVND (reference sequence). The CDR3 DNA is TGTGCCAGTAGTTTCGGGACAGGGGGCGCGGAGACCCAGTACTTC. Encoded protein: CASSFGTGGAETQYF.

The chain's CDR3 is CASSLTGENEKLFF. CDR3 bases: TGCGCCAGCAGCTTGACAGGGGAGAATGAAAAACTGTTTTTT. This chain connects TRBV5-1 to TRBJ1-4, with 7 nucleotides matching TRBD1. Germline CDR1 reads SGHRS; CDR2 reads YFSETQ. With V trimmed by 1 base and J by 5 bases, 2 bases remained unmatched. The CDR3 is made up of 14 amino acids.

Regarding this clone: A read error is likely, as this CDR3 ends without the conserved phenylalanine or tryptophan. Because the CDR3's place on the DNA is in doubt, the DNA is left out and the CDR3 is given as listed by TCRdb. The gene calls are TRBV5-5 and TRBJ2-4; TRBD1 is the table's D call, not checked against the DNA. Germline CDR1 SGHKS, CDR2 YYEKEE (reference sequence). With termini counted, the CDR3 has 13 amino acids. The CDR3 here is CASSITAQGPLLY.